The next 30 T cell receptor beta chains were all read from a single sample in a study of blood T cell repertoires in COVID-19. Sequencing used immunoSEQ multiplex PCR; TCRdb keeps in-frame clones, though not all of them. In the table there are 28,000 or so clones, around 90% of which are singletons. Sequenced: peripheral blood. These receptors originate from a man between 65 and 79 years old with acute or convalescent COVID-19.

The gene calls are TRBV11-2 and TRBJ2-1; D is perhaps TRBD2 (6 bases). With 8 bases removed from V and 10 bases from J, the gap between germline ends came to 15 bases. This CDR3 has 12 amino acids. The germline CDR1 and CDR2 sequences are SGHAT and FQNNGV. The CDR3 nucleotides read TGTGCCAGCTCCCGGAGGGACGGGGAGCAGTTCTTC. It specifies CASSRRDGEQFF.

The V call is TRBV4-3, the J call TRBJ1-5, with D possibly TRBD1 on 5 matching bases. Trimming took off 3 bases at V and 7 bases at J, with 16 bases between the two ends. CDR1 LGHNA and CDR2 YSLEER come from the germline V gene. This CDR3 is built from 15 residues. Written as DNA, the CDR3 is TGCGCCAGCAGCCAGAGAGCCGGGGGGTGGCAGCCCCAGCATTTT. Amino acid sequence: CASSQRAGGWQPQHF.

The chain combines TRBV3-1 (or the pseudogene TRBV3-2) with TRBJ2-1; 9 bases match TRBD1. Germline V gene lookup returns CDR1 LGHDT and CDR2 YNNKEL (reference sequence). Germline trimming cut 9 bases from V and 7 bases from J; bases unmatched to any gene: 13. CDR3 length: 15 residues. The CDR3 sequence is CASHPGGTGTNEQFF. In nucleotides, the CDR3 is TGTGCCAGTCATCCCGGGGGGACAGGGACGAATGAGCAGTTCTTC.

This clone is a singleton in its sample. The J gene is TRBJ1-5, the V gene TRBV28; weak D call: TRBD1 (5 bases). The CDR3 length is 14 residues. Germline V gene sequence: CDR1 MDHEN, CDR2 SYDVKM. Trimming left V 3 bases short and J 5 bases short, with 11 bases between. This CDR3 is CASSLQAGYQPQHF. The CDR3 DNA sequence: TGTGCCAGCAGTTTGCAGGCAGGGTATCAGCCCCAGCATTTT. Supplemented by reference TRBV28 and TRBJ1-5, the full variable domain reads DVKVTQSSRYLVKRTGEKVFLECVQDMDHENMFWYRQDPGLGLRLIYFSYDVKMKEKGDIPEGYSVSREKKERFSLILESASTNQTSMYLCASSLQAGYQPQHFGDGTRLSIL.

V gene TRBV19 combines with J gene TRBJ1-1; maybe TRBD1 (6 bases). V was trimmed by 5 bases and J by 3 bases, leaving 16 bases between them. CDR3 length equals 15 residues. CDR1 and CDR2 (germline): LNHDA, SQIVND (reference sequence). The CDR3 DNA reads as TGTGCCAGTAGTCCAAATCGGGGGGGCGACACTGAAGCTTTCTTT. Protein: CASSPNRGGDTEAFF.

The CDR3 DNA is TGCGCCAGCAGCTTGGTTAGCGGGAGGGCCACAGATACGCAGTATTTT. Its translation: CASSLVSGRATDTQYF. The chain links TRBV5-1 to TRBJ2-3, with TRBD2 matching over 11 bases. The germline gives CDR1 SGHRS, CDR2 YFSETQ. This CDR3 is 16 amino acids long. V shed 0 bases, J shed 2 bases, and the junction held 2 bases outside the gene matches.

The chain joins TRBV2 to TRBJ2-1; 7 bases fit TRBD1. J was trimmed by 0 bases and V by 4 bases; bases with no gene match: 3. Germline-derived CDR1 and CDR2 are SNHLY and FYNNEI. The CDR3 has 15 amino acids. The CDR3, as DNA: TGTGCCAGCAGTGTGGGACAGAGCTCCTACAATGAGCAGTTCTTC. Its translation is CASSVGQSSYNEQFF.

The chain recombines TRBV6-1 with TRBJ1-6, with 9 bases identical to TRBD1. With V trimmed by 4 bases and J by 4 bases, 8 bases remained unmatched. The CDR3 has 17 amino acids. Germline values: CDR1 MNHNS, CDR2 SASEGT. The CDR3 sequence: CASSGGAGTGYNSPLHF. The CDR3 DNA sequence: TGTGCCAGCAGTGGCGGGGCCGGGACAGGGTATAATTCACCCCTCCACTTT.

This rearrangement joins TRBV25-1 to TRBJ2-1, with D tentatively TRBD2 (5 bases). The germline V and J ends were trimmed by 11 bases and 3 bases, with 11 bases remaining between them. Germline V lookup: CDR1 MGHDK, CDR2 SYGVNS. The CDR3 has 12 residues. The CDR3 DNA reads as TGTGCCTCCAGAGGGATCTACAATGAGCAGTTCTTC. Its protein is CASRGIYNEQFF.

V gene TRBV6-5 combines with J gene TRBJ2-7, with 7 positions matching TRBD2. The germline V gene encodes CDR1 MNHEY and CDR2 SVGAGI. The CDR3 spans 16 residues. V shed 0 bases and J 0 bases; nucleotides not matched to a gene: 5. The CDR3 nucleotides read TGTGCCAGCAGTTACTCGAACCAGCGGGGCTCCTACGAGCAGTACTTC. Translated, it gives CASSYSNQRGSYEQYF.

This sequence joins TRBV18 and TRBJ2-7, with 8 bases that match TRBD1. This CDR3 has 14 residues. The ends lost 3 bases at V and 7 bases at J; junction bases unmatched: 8. CDR1 and CDR2 (germline): KGHSH, LQKENI. As DNA, the CDR3 is TGTGCCAGCTCACCGGGGACAGGTACCGGAGAGCAGTACTTC. This sequence encodes CASSPGTGTGEQYF.

The chain is built from TRBV28 and TRBJ2-7; possible D gene TRBD1, 6 bases. V dropped 8 bases and J dropped 1 base, with 21 bases sitting between them. Germline values: CDR1 MDHEN, CDR2 SYDVKM. This CDR3 is 16 amino acids long. The DNA of the CDR3 is TGTGCCAGCCGAATATACCGACCGGACAGTTCCTACGAGCAGTACTTC. The encoded protein is CASRIYRPDSSYEQYF.

CDR3 DNA: TGTGCCAGCAGCGTTCAGGGGGCAGGGGGCGTCTACGAGCAGTACTTC. Protein: CASSVQGAGGVYEQYF. V gene TRBV9 combines with J gene TRBJ2-7; 8 bases map to TRBD1. Per germline, CDR1 SGDLS and CDR2 YYNGEE. The CDR3 loop spans 16 amino acids. Germline trimming cut 2 bases from V and 3 bases from J; bases unmatched to any gene: 10.

This chain connects TRBV29-1 to TRBJ1-3; D ambiguous. This CDR3 region has 13 residues. Trimming left V 0 bases short and J 6 bases short, with 9 bases between. CDR1 and CDR2 from the germline V gene are SQVTM and ANQGSEA. The CDR3 spells CSVEENGVNTIYF. CDR3 nucleotide sequence: TGCAGCGTTGAAGAGAACGGGGTAAACACCATATATTTT.

DNA for the CDR3: TGTGCCAGCAGTCAGAACCCCAGCGGGAGCGGGAGTGGGCATGAGCAGTTCTTC. As protein: CASSQNPSGSGSGHEQFF. This chain joins TRBV3-1 (or the pseudogene TRBV3-2) and TRBJ2-1, with 8 nucleotides matching TRBD2. This CDR3 region has 18 residues. The V segment lost 6 bases and the J segment 8 bases; nucleotides outside the gene matches: 21. Looked up from germline, CDR1 is LGHDT and CDR2 is YNNKEL (reference sequence).

The rearrangement uses TRBV9 and TRBJ1-1, with TRBD1 identical over 9 bases. The CDR3 has 15 amino acids. The germline CDR1 and CDR2 sequences are SGDLS and YYNGEE. Trimming removed 3 bases from V and 3 bases from J; junction bases left unmatched: 6. In nucleotides, the CDR3 is TGTGCCAGCAGCGGAGAAGACAGGGGGGACACTGAAGCTTTCTTT. Residues: CASSGEDRGDTEAFF.

J is TRBJ2-7 and V is TRBV27; TRBD1 aligns across 7 bases. CDR1 is MNHEY and CDR2 is SMNVEV in the germline V gene (reference sequence). The trim removed 3 bases at V and 0 bases at J, leaving 5 bases unmatched. There are 15 residues in the CDR3. CDR3 sequence: CASSFGTAPSYEQYF. As DNA, the CDR3 is TGTGCCAGCAGTTTCGGGACAGCCCCCTCCTACGAGCAGTACTTC.

This clone appeared once. The chain recombines TRBV15 with TRBJ1-3; a weak D match, TRBD1 (6 bases). Germline V gene data show CDR1 as LNHNV and CDR2 as YYDKDF (reference sequence). V gave up 0 bases and J gave up 4 bases, with 13 bases separating them. CDR3 length: 16 amino acids. In nucleotides, the CDR3 is TGTGCCACCAGCAGAGATCTGGGAGGGGGAGGAAACACCATATATTTT. The encoded protein is CATSRDLGGGGNTIYF.

This CDR3 is CASSLEGLAGDTGELFF. The CDR3 DNA follows: TGTGCCAGCAGCTTAGAAGGGCTAGCGGGCGACACCGGGGAGCTGTTTTTT. This sequence joins TRBV7-8 and TRBJ2-2; 8 bases map to TRBD2. J lost 3 bases, V lost 1 base, and 7 bases had no gene match. This CDR3 is 17 amino acids long. CDR1 is SGHVS and CDR2 is FQNEAQ in the germline V gene.

The V call is TRBV9, the J call TRBJ2-3; weak D call: TRBD2 (6 bases). Trimming left V 1 base short and J 4 bases short, with 16 bases between. The CDR3 consists of 16 residues. Germline V lookup: CDR1 SGDLS, CDR2 YYNGEE. CDR3 in amino acids: CASSVRERAPADTQYF. The CDR3 bases are TGTGCCAGCAGCGTACGGGAGCGGGCCCCCGCAGATACGCAGTATTTT.

The V and J genes are TRBV5-1 and TRBJ1-5, with 9 positions matching TRBD1. The CDR3 is 14 residues long. V was pared by 7 bases and J by 4 bases, with 6 bases of the junction left unmatched. Looked up from germline, CDR1 is SGHRS and CDR2 is YFSETQ. CDR3 residues: CASATGTGNQPQHF. As DNA, the CDR3 is TGCGCCAGCGCAACCGGGACAGGGAATCAGCCCCAGCATTTT.

This chain uses TRBV5-1 with TRBJ2-7; weak D call: TRBD1 (5 bases). Between the trimmed V and J ends, which lost 4 bases and 4 bases, there was a span of 15 bases. Per the germline V gene, CDR1 is SGHRS and CDR2 is YFSETQ. The CDR3 covers 14 residues. CDR3 residues: CASSPITRAYEQYF. The DNA for the CDR3 is TGCGCCAGCAGCCCCATAACCAGGGCATACGAGCAGTACTTC.

This chain joins TRBV19 and TRBJ2-5, with 10 positions matching TRBD2. The length of the CDR3 is 16 residues. J gave up 1 base and V 4 bases, and 6 bases lay outside the gene matches. In germline, CDR1 is LNHDA, CDR2 SQIVND (reference sequence). The CDR3 loop is CASSTRTSGFQETQYF. The CDR3 coding sequence is TGTGCCAGTAGTACTCGGACTAGCGGCTTCCAAGAGACCCAGTACTTC. Filled out from reference TRBV19 and TRBJ2-5, the complete variable domain reads DGGITQSPKYLFRKEGQNVTLSCEQNLNHDAMYWYRQDPGQGLRLIYYSQIVNDFQKGDIAEGYSVSREKKESFPLTVTSAQKNPTAFYLCASSTRTSGFQETQYFGPGTRLLVL.

This chain links TRBV7-2 with TRBJ1-2, with D possibly matching TRBD1 (6 bases). The germline CDR1 and CDR2 sequences are SGHTA and FQGNSA. V was shortened by 3 bases and J by 4 bases, with 12 bases between the two germline ends. The CDR3 loop spans 14 amino acids. The CDR3 loop is CASSLGPGAYGYTF. CDR3 nucleotides: TGTGCCAGCAGCTTGGGGCCAGGGGCCTATGGCTACACCTTC.

The chain joins TRBV7-8 to TRBJ2-5, with 11 bases identical to TRBD1. CDR1 and CDR2 (germline): SGHVS, FQNEAQ. The CDR3 totals 16 residues. V lost 5 bases and J lost 9; bases outside the gene matches: 14. CDR3: CASSREGTGGAGAQYF. The DNA of the CDR3 is TGTGCCAGCAGCCGAGAGGGGACAGGGGGGGCAGGGGCCCAGTACTTC.

This chain connects TRBV29-1 to TRBJ1-1, with D possibly TRBD1 on 5 matching bases. V lost 6 bases, J lost 1 base, and 9 bases lay in between. This CDR3 has 12 residues. Germline assignment: CDR1 SQVTM and CDR2 ANQGSEA. CDR3 coding DNA: TGCAGCGTGCTGACAGAGAACACTGAAGCTTTCTTT. Translating gives CSVLTENTEAFF.

This chain uses TRBV7-3 with TRBJ1-5; TRBD1 matches at 8 bases. Germline V gives CDR1 SGHTA, CDR2 FQGTGA. Trimming cost V 5 bases and J 2 bases; bases outside gene matches: 2. The CDR3 sequence is 14 residues long. CDR3 sequence (DNA): TGTGCCAGCAGCCAGACAGGGGGCAATCAGCCCCAGCATTTT. It codes for CASSQTGGNQPQHF.

The CDR3, as DNA: TGTGCCAGCAGCTGGGACAGGTATGGCTACACCTTC. Translated, it gives CASSWDRYGYTF. The V gene is TRBV5-4, the J gene TRBJ1-2; 8 positions agree with TRBD1. The germline V gene encodes CDR1 SGHNT and CDR2 YYREEE (reference sequence). V lost 3 bases and J lost 5; bases outside the gene matches: 0. This CDR3 region has 12 residues.

This rearrangement joins TRBV18 to TRBJ1-4, with 8 nucleotides matching TRBD1. The V gene end was trimmed by 3 bases and the J gene end by 5 bases; junction bases not matched to a gene: 8. The length of the CDR3 is 16 residues. In germline, CDR1 is KGHSH, CDR2 LQKENI. The CDR3 coding sequence is TGTGCCAGCTCACCCAACATGGGACAGGCAAATGAAAAACTGTTTTTT. Amino acids: CASSPNMGQANEKLFF.

This clone was observed a few times. The genes are TRBV7-9 and TRBJ2-3; D is possibly TRBD2 (6 bases). Germline loops: CDR1 SEHNR, CDR2 FQNEAQ (reference sequence). V lost 1 base, J lost 6 bases, and 8 bases lay in between. The CDR3 has 13 residues. CDR3 DNA sequence: TGTGCCAGCAGCTTAGGGAGGGACGATACGCAGTATTTT. Translation gives CASSLGRDDTQYF.